These 5 T cell receptor beta chains were all obtained from the same sample, sequenced in a study of T cell changes during pregnancy in multiple sclerosis. Only in-frame clones appear in the TCRdb table, and some are missing; sequencing was by immunoSEQ multiplex PCR. The sample consists of just over 40,000 clones, 89% of them appearing once. The specimen comprised CD4+ T cells from peripheral blood mononuclear cells, sampled in the first trimester of pregnancy. The receptors originated from a female donor with multiple sclerosis, enrolled in a pregnancy study.

This clone was seen only a few times. This rearrangement joins TRBV7-8 to TRBJ1-5, with no clear D. This CDR3 region has 18 residues. The V end lost 5 bases, the J end lost 2 bases, and 22 bases lay between the germline ends. CDR1 SGHVS and CDR2 FQNEAQ come from the germline V gene. The CDR3 loop is CASSPYRVARRGNQPQHF. DNA of the CDR3: TGTGCCAGCAGCCCGTACCGCGTGGCCCGGAGGGGCAATCAGCCCCAGCATTTT.

This clone has only one observation. The chain couples TRBV4-2 to TRBJ1-4; D uncertain. The V gene's germline CDR1 is LGHNA and CDR2 YNFKEQ. V lost 4 bases and J lost 6, with 6 bases in between. CDR3 length: 12 residues. CDR3 sequence: CASSRADEKLFF. Written as DNA, the CDR3 is TGTGCCAGCAGCCGGGCTGATGAAAAACTGTTTTTT.

The chain joins TRBV5-1 to TRBJ2-3, with 11 bases fitting TRBD2. The CDR3 has 16 residues. Germline values: CDR1 SGHRS, CDR2 YFSETQ. Trimming took 2 bases from V and 0 from J; bases not matched to a gene: 2. CDR3 nucleotides: TGCGCCAGCAGCTTTCGGACTAGCGGGAGCACAGATACGCAGTATTTT. Amino acids: CASSFRTSGSTDTQYF.

CDR3 residues: CASSFAQGIAEAFF. As DNA, the CDR3 is TGTGCCAGCAGCTTTGCCCAGGGAATAGCTGAAGCTTTCTTT. This sequence joins TRBV7-2 and TRBJ1-1; D might be TRBD1 (5 bases). The CDR3 has 14 residues. Germline V CDR1 and CDR2: SGHTA, FQGNSA. Trimming took 3 bases from V and 6 from J, leaving 14 bases between them.

This clone occurred once. This chain joins TRBV2 and TRBJ2-7; maybe TRBD2 (6 bases). The V gene lost 7 bases and the J gene lost 2 bases, with 15 bases spanning the gap. CDR1 is SNHLY, CDR2 FYNNEI, per germline. The length of the CDR3 is 14 residues. CDR3 loop: CASTLGGQTYEQYF. The DNA for the CDR3 is TGTGCCAGCACCCTGGGAGGCCAGACCTACGAGCAGTACTTC.